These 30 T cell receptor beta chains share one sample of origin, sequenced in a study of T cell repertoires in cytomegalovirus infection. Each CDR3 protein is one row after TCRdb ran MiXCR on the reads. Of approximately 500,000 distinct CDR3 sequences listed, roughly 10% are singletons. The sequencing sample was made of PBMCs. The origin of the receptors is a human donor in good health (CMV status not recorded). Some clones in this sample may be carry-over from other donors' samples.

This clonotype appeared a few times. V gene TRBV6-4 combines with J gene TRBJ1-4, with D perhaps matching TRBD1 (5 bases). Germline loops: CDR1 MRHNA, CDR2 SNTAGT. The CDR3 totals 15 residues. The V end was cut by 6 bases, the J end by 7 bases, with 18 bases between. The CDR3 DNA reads TGTGCCAGCAGCCCCGGTGCGGGGACGGGTGAAAAACTGTTTTTT. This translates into CASSPGAGTGEKLFF.

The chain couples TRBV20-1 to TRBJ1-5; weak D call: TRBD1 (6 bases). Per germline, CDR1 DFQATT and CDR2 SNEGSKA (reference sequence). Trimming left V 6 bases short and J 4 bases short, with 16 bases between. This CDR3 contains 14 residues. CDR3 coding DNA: TGCAGTGCCGCCCGGGGGCAGGTTAATCAGCCCCAGCATTTT. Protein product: CSAARGQVNQPQHF.

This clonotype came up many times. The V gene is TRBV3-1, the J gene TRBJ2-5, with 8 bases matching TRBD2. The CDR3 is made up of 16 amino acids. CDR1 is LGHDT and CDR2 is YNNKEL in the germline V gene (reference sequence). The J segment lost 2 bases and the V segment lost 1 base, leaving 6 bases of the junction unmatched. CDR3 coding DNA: TGTGCCAGCAGCCAAGTGTTAACTAGCGGACAAGAGACCCAGTACTTC. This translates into CASSQVLTSGQETQYF.

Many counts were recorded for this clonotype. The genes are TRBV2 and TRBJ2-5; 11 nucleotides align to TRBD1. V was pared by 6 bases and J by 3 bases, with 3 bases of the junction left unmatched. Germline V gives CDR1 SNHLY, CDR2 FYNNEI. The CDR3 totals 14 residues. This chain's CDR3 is CASSEGQGEETQYF. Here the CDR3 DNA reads TGTGCCAGCAGCGAGGGACAGGGGGAAGAGACCCAGTACTTC.

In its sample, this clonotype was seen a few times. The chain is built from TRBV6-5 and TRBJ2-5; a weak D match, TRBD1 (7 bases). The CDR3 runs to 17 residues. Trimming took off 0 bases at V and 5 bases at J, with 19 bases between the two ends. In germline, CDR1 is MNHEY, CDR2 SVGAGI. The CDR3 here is CASSYSSVTGEVETQYF. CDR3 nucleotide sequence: TGTGCCAGCAGTTACTCGAGCGTAACAGGGGAGGTTGAGACCCAGTACTTC.

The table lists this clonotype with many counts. DNA of the CDR3: TGTGCCAGCAGCCTCTTTGCGGGTAGCGGGAAGAACGAGCAGTACTTC. This translates into CASSLFAGSGKNEQYF. The V gene is TRBV7-8, the J gene TRBJ2-7, with 8 nucleotides matching TRBD2. Germline V gene data show CDR1 as SGHVS and CDR2 as FQNEAQ. Unmatched junction bases numbered 14, after V lost 5 bases and J lost 5 bases. This CDR3 is 16 amino acids long.

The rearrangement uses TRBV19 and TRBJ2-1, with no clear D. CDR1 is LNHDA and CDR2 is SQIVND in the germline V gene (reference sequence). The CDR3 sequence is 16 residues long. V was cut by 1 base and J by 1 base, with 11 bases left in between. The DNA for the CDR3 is TGTGCCAGTAGTATAGTTATACGGGTTTCCTACAATGAGCAGTTCTTC. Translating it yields CASSIVIRVSYNEQFF.

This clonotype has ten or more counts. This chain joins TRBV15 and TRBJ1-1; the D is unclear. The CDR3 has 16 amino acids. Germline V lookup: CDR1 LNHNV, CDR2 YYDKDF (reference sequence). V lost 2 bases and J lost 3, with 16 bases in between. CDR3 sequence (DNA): TGTGCCACCAGCAGACCCAAGCCCACAACGGACACTGAAGCTTTCTTT. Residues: CATSRPKPTTDTEAFF.

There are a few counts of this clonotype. The CDR3 here is CSAGRQGAHTDTQYF. The CDR3 region has the DNA TGCAGTGCTGGCCGCCAGGGCGCACACACAGATACGCAGTATTTT. The chain has TRBV20-1 and TRBJ2-3, with D perhaps matching TRBD1 (5 bases). Germline CDR1 reads DFQATT; CDR2 reads SNEGSKA (reference sequence). The CDR3 consists of 15 residues. Trimming shortened V by 5 bases and J by 2 bases, and 17 bases separated the two germline ends.

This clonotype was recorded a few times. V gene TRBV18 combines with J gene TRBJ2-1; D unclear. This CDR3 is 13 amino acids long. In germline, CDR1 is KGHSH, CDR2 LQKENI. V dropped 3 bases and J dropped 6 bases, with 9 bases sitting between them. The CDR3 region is CASSPRSSNEQFF. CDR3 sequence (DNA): TGTGCCAGCTCACCGAGGAGCAGCAATGAGCAGTTCTTC.

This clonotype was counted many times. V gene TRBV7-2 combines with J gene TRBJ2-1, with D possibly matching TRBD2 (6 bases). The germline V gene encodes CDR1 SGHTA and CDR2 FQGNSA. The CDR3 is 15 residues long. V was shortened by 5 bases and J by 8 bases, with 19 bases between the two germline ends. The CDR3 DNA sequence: TGTGCCAGCAGCCCCGGGACTTCGAATGGCGATGAGCAGTTCTTC. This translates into CASSPGTSNGDEQFF. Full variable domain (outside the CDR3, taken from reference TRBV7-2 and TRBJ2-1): GAGVSQSPSNKVTEKGKDVELRCDPISGHTALYWYRQSLGQGLEFLIYFQGNSAPDKSGLPSDRFSAERTGGSVSTLTIQRTQQEDSAVYLCASSPGTSNGDEQFFGPGTRLTVL.

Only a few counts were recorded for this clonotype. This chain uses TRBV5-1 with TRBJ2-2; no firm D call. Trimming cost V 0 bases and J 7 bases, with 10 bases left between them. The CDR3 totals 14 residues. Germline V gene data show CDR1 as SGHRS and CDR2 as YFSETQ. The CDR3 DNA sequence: TGCGCCAGCAGCTTGGCCGCAACAGTCGGGGAGCTGTTTTTT. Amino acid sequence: CASSLAATVGELFF.

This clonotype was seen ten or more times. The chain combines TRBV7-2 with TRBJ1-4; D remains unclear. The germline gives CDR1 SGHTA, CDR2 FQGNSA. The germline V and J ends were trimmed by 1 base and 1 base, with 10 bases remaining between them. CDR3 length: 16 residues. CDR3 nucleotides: TGTGCCAGCAGCTTAGTTTCCGGGAGAACTAATGAAAAACTGTTTTTT. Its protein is CASSLVSGRTNEKLFF.

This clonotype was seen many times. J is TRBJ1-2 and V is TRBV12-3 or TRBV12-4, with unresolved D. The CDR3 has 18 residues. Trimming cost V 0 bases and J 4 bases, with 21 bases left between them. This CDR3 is CASSLALTSGRAGYGYTF. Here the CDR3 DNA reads TGTGCCAGCAGTTTAGCCTTAACATCCGGGAGAGCCGGCTATGGCTACACCTTC.

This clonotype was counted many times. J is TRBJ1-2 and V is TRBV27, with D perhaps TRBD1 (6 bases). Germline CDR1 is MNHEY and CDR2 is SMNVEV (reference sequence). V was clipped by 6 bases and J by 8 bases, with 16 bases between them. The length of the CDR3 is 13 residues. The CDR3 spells CASSRGGDWGYTF. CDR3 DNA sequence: TGTGCCAGCAGCCGAGGGGGGGATTGGGGCTACACCTTC.

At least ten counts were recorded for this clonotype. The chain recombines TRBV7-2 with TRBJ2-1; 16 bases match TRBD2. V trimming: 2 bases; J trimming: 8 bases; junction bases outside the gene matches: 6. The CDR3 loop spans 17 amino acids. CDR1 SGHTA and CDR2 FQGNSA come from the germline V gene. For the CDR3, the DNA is TGTGCCAGCAGCTTAAGGGGGGGGACTAGCGGGAGGGATGAGCAGTTCTTC. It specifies CASSLRGGTSGRDEQFF.

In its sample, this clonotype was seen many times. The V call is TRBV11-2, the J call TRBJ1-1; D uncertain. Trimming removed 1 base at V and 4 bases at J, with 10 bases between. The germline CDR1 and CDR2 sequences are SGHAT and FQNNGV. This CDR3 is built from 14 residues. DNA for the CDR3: TGTGCCAGCAGCTTAGGTCTTGGCAGCACTGAAGCTTTCTTT. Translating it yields CASSLGLGSTEAFF.

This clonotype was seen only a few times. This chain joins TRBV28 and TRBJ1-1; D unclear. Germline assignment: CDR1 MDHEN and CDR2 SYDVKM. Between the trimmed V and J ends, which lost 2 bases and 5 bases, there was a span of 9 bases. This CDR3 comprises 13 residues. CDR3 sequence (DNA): TGTGCCAGCAGTTTAGAGACGTTGACTGAAGCTTTCTTT. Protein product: CASSLETLTEAFF.

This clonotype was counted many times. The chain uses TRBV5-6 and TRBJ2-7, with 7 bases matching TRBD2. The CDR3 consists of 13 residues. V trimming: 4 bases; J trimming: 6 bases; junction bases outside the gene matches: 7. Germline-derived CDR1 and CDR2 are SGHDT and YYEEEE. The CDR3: CASSRRWGGEQYF. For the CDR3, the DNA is TGTGCCAGCAGCCGGAGGTGGGGGGGCGAGCAGTACTTC. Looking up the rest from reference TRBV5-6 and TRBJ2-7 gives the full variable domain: DAGVTQSPTHLIKTRGQQVTLRCSPKSGHDTVSWYQQALGQGPQFIFQYYEEEERQRGNFPDRFSGHQFPNYSSELNVNALLLGDSALYLCASSRRWGGEQYFGPGTRLTVT.

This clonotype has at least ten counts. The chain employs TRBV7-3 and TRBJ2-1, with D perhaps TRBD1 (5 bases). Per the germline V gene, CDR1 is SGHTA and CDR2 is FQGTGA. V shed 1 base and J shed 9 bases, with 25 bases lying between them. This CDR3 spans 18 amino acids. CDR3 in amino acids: CASSLRGTSRLSRSEQFF. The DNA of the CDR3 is TGTGCCAGCAGCTTAAGGGGCACATCCCGTCTTTCCCGTAGTGAGCAGTTCTTC.

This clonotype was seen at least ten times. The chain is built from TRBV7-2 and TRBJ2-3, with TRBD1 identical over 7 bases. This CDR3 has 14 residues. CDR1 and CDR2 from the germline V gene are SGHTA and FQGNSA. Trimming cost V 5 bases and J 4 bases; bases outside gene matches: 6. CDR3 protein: CASSPQGGPDTQYF. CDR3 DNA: TGTGCCAGCAGCCCCCAAGGGGGCCCAGATACGCAGTATTTT. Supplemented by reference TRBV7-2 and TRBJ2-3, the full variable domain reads GAGVSQSPSNKVTEKGKDVELRCDPISGHTALYWYRQSLGQGLEFLIYFQGNSAPDKSGLPSDRFSAERTGGSVSTLTIQRTQQEDSAVYLCASSPQGGPDTQYFGPGTRLTVL.

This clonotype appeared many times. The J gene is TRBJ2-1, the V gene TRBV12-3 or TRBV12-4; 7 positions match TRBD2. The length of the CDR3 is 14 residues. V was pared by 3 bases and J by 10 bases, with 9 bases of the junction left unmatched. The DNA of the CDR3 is TGTGCCAGCAGTTTTGGGGCCCGGGGGGTGGAGCAGTTCTTC. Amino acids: CASSFGARGVEQFF.

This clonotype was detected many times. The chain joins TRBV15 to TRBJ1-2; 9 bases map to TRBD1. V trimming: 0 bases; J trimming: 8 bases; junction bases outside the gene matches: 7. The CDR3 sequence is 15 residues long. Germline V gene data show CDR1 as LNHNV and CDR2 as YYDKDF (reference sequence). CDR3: CATSREGTGLGGYTF. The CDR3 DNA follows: TGTGCCACCAGCAGAGAAGGGACAGGGCTTGGCGGCTACACCTTC.

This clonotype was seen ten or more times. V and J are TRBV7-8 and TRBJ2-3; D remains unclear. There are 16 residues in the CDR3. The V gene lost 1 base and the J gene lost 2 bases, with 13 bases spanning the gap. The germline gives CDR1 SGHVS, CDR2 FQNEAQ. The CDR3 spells CASSLGAGSPTDTQYF. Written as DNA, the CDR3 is TGTGCCAGCAGCTTAGGGGCAGGAAGCCCCACAGATACGCAGTATTTT.

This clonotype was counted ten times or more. CDR3 sequence: CASSLGSGRYEQYF. CDR3 DNA sequence: TGTGCCAGCAGCTTAGGGAGCGGGAGGTACGAGCAGTACTTC. The genes are TRBV7-2 and TRBJ2-7; 9 bases agree with TRBD2. The CDR3 is 14 residues long. Germline V gives CDR1 SGHTA, CDR2 FQGNSA. V dropped 1 base and J dropped 4; count of bases not matched to a gene: 2.

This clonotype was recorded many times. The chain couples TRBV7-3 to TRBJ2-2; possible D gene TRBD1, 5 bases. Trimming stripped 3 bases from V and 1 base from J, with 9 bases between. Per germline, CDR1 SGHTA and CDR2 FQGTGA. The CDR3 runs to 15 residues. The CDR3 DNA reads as TGTGCCAGCAGCTTTTCAGGGATGAACACCGGGGAGCTGTTTTTT. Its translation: CASSFSGMNTGELFF.

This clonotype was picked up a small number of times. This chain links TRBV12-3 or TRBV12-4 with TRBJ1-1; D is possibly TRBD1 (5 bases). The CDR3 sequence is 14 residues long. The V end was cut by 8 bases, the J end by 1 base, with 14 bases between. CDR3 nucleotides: TGTGCCAGCGGGGGTGGGGCAGCGAACACTGAAGCTTTCTTT. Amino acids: CASGGGAANTEAFF.

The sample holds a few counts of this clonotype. The CDR3 here is CASSRYRDALDTQYF. CDR3 coding DNA: TGTGCCAGCAGTCGTTACCGGGACGCCCTGGATACGCAGTATTTT. V is TRBV7-9 and J is TRBJ2-3; D tentatively reads TRBD1 or TRBD2 (5 bases each). The CDR3 has 15 amino acids. V lost 6 bases, J lost 6 bases, and 19 bases lay in between. CDR1 is SEHNR, CDR2 FQNEAQ, per germline (reference sequence).

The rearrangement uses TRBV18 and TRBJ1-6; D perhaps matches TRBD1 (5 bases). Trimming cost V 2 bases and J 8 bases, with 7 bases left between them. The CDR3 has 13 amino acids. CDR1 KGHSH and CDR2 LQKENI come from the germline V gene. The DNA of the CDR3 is TGTGCCAGCTCACCAGACAGTTATTCACCCCTCCACTTT. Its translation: CASSPDSYSPLHF. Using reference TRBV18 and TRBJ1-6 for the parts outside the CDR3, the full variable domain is NAGVMQNPRHLVRRRGQEARLRCSPMKGHSHVYWYRQLPEEGLKFMVYLQKENIIDESGMPKERFSAEFPKEGPSILRIQQVVRGDSAAYFCASSPDSYSPLHFGNGTRLTVT.

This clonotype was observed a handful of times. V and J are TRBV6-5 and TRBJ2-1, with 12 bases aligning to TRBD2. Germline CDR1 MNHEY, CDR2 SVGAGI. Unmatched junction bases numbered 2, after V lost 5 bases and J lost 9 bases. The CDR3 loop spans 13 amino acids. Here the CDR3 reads CASSASGGAEQFF. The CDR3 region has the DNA TGTGCCAGCAGTGCTAGCGGGGGGGCTGAGCAGTTCTTC.